What follows are 7 T cell receptor beta chains derived from one specimen sequenced in a study of cytomegalovirus exposure and HLA in healthy donors. Clones were sequenced by immunoSEQ multiplex PCR, and TCRdb holds only the in-frame ones, with some missing. The sample lists around 60,000 clones, roughly 95% occurring once. Sequencing input: PBMCs. The receptors stem from a woman under 30 in good health and CMV-seronegative.

The rearrangement joins TRBV29-1 to TRBJ2-7, with 9 bases aligning to TRBD1. Germline V gene data show CDR1 as SQVTM and CDR2 as ANQGSEA. This CDR3 contains 15 residues. The trim removed 4 bases at V and 6 bases at J, leaving 13 bases unmatched. CDR3 DNA: TGCAGCGTTGCCTACCCGTCGAACAGGGGGCTCGAGCAGTACTTC. Residues: CSVAYPSNRGLEQYF.

The V and J genes are TRBV28 and TRBJ2-5, with TRBD2 matching over 9 bases. CDR1 is MDHEN and CDR2 is SYDVKM in the germline V gene. Trimming cost V 5 bases and J 2 bases; bases outside gene matches: 9. The CDR3 runs to 16 residues. In DNA, the CDR3 is TGTGCCAGCAGTGCCCCGCGAGCGGGGGGACAAGAGACCCAGTACTTC. The encoded protein is CASSAPRAGGQETQYF.

The chain links TRBV9 to TRBJ2-1, with 7 bases lining up with TRBD2. Germline loops: CDR1 SGDLS, CDR2 YYNGEE. With V trimmed by 4 bases and J by 2 bases, 9 bases remained unmatched. The CDR3 is 16 amino acids. In nucleotides, the CDR3 is TGTGCCAGCAGCCGACCTAGCGGCCATGCCTACAATGAGCAGTTCTTC. This gives the protein CASSRPSGHAYNEQFF.

The chain joins TRBV4-2 to TRBJ1-1, with D tentatively TRBD1 (5 bases). Germline CDR1 and CDR2: LGHNA and YNFKEQ. V lost 7 bases, J lost 4 bases, and 16 bases lay in between. CDR3 length: 14 residues. CDR3: CASTPGGVGTEAFF. The CDR3 nucleotides are TGTGCCAGCACCCCCGGGGGGGTGGGCACTGAAGCTTTCTTT.

This clone was seen only once. CDR3 coding DNA: TGTGCCAGCACCATCCGTGGGCAGGGCGGGCAGTACTTC. Protein: CASTIRGQGGQYF. The gene calls are TRBV7-8 and TRBJ2-7; weak D call: TRBD1 (5 bases). Germline-derived CDR1 and CDR2 are SGHVS and FQNEAQ. The V end lost 7 bases, the J end lost 9 bases, and 19 bases lay between the germline ends. The CDR3 is 13 residues long.

The chain links TRBV6-8 to TRBJ2-2, with D possibly matching TRBD2 (5 bases). The V gene lost 7 bases and the J gene lost 8 bases, with 8 bases spanning the gap. CDR3 size: 11 residues. Germline V CDR1 and CDR2: MNHGY, SAAAGT. The CDR3: CASTTGGELFF. As DNA, the CDR3 is TGTGCCAGCACCACGGGGGGGGAGCTGTTTTTT.

This rearrangement joins TRBV19 to TRBJ2-1; 7 positions agree with TRBD1. CDR1 is LNHDA, CDR2 SQIVND, per germline (reference sequence). Germline trimming cut 5 bases from V and 1 base from J; bases unmatched to any gene: 5. CDR3 length: 15 residues. CDR3 bases: TGTGCCAGTAGTTCCGGACAGGCGTCCTACAATGAGCAGTTCTTC. Its protein is CASSSGQASYNEQFF.